This T cell receptor (beta chain) was obtained from a study of CD8 T cells in ankylosing spondylitis. Findings and caveats of the study: Typical of ankylosing spondylitis blood, it appeared, was a TCR beta motif of seven to nine highly homologous variants. Past research had described some motif variants in reactive arthritis synovial fluid and blood.

This CDR3 is built from 15 residues. With 6 bases removed from V and 4 bases from J, the gap between germline ends came to 13 bases. Germline CDR1 is SNHLY and CDR2 is FYNNEI. For this clonotype: The target antigen is unknown.

The TCR beta libraries were generated through quantitative 5'-RACE incorporating molecular barcodes. TCRdb passed the 5' RACE reads through MiXCR, listing each CDR3 protein once. The sample holds 750,000 to 850,000 distinct CDR3 sequences, around 11% seen once. The specimen was blood, either unsorted or a sorted T cell fraction (not recorded which). This TCR came from a male donor with ankylosing spondylitis. The chain recombines TRBV2 with TRBJ2-6; maybe TRBD2 (6 bases). Here the CDR3 reads CASRARGTGANVLTF. The DNA of the CDR3 is TGTGCCAGCAGGGCGCGGGGAACAGGGGCCAACGTCCTGACTTTC.